The present T cell receptor beta chain was sequenced within a study of shared clonotypes between healthy human individuals (TCRdb year 2020). About the investigation overall: The cohort comprised a couple of women and a few men aged 18 to 49 years. Each donor's leukapheresis produced roughly between roughly 0.85 and 10 billion PBMCs. For each donor, three plates each were used for CD4 naive and CD4 memory, two plates were used for CD8 naive, and one plate was used for CD8 memory. To estimate repertoire size and how much clonotypes are shared between individuals, the study performed deep sequencing of blood TCR repertoires from about five healthy adults. Libraries were prepared and TCR repertoires were sequenced by different laboratories using diverse techniques, in order to increase sequencing depth and limit assay-specific biases. Broader findings and caveats from the paper: Based on pairwise subsampling, the degree of clonotype sharing among donors was expected to be affected by sequencing depth. Sampling was restricted to blood, and TCR repertoires in tissue are likely to differ from TCR repertoires in blood. Estimated clonotype richness was generally larger for naive than for memory subsets. Clonotypes shared by all four sorted-subset donors showed higher generation probabilities than non-shared clonotypes. Rarefaction of sorted-subset datasets indicated incomplete sequencing despite the large sequencing depth. Sharing across a few donors was observed for around 5% of naive CD4, over 3% of naive CD8, 2.3% of memory CD4, and around 0.42% of memory CD8 clonotypes. Because the study included only a small number of donors, the genetic and exposure-history diversity represented was limited.

The CDR3, cysteine through phenylalanine, is 12 amino acids long. Only CDR3 DNA remains: 36 bases, in frame from the first base. Reading the germline V gene gives CDR1 SQVTM and CDR2 ANQGSEA. V is reduced by 0 bases and J by 7 bases, leaving a spacing of 8 bases between them. Concerning this clone: Its antigen is currently not known. No base qualities exist here, and no much larger clone lies one base off it.

TCR CDR3 regions were amplified from genomic DNA by multiplex PCR using the deep immunoSEQ assay. Genomic DNA extracted from each cell subset was distributed evenly over all wells of several immunoSEQ 96-well plates, and each plate served as one replicate. For sorted subsets, 200 to 250 ng of genomic DNA, equivalent to around 31,000 T cell genomes, went into each replicate PCR. Purified libraries were quantified with a Qubit 3.0 fluorometer, sized on a Bioanalyzer 2100, and re-quantified with the KAPA Library Quantification kit. A separate single-read 150-cycle Illumina NextSeq 550 flow cell was used to sequence each immunoSEQ 96-well plate. Under the source paper's analysis protocol: Because only junctional sequences without quality scores were contained in the immunoSEQ output, filtering matching that applied to full-length reads could not be performed. To assign V/J genes and CDR3, sequences were annotated using PyIR, a Python wrapper for IgBLAST v1.9, with IMGT germline references. Reads were filtered out if the reads had weak V/J assignments (E-value above 1e-6), no CDR3, stop codons, out-of-frame junctions, or ambiguous translated residues. V3J clonotypes were defined as sequences sharing an identical inferred V gene, J gene, and CDR3 amino acid sequence. To compute the percentage overlap between repertoires, the number of shared unique clonotypes was divided by the size of the smaller repertoire. Three approaches were used to assess repertoire richness: RTK rarefaction, the Chao1 estimator, and Recon v2.1 estimates of unobserved clonotypes. For all TCRbeta clonotypes obtained by the gDNA method from a few donors, generation probabilities were computed with OLGA. TCRdb holds this immuneACCESS table with in-frame rearrangements only. Some clones are missing; in checked studies, unresolved V genes explain under half, and the rest has no known cause. V and J calls and clone size come straight from that table; D and trimming were deduced from the DNA. This sample is represented by approximately 810,000 clones; about 92% of them were singletons. Jointly, the top ten make up more than 20% of the sample.

CD8 naive samples were CD45RO-negative cells positively selected for CCR7, giving a CD45RA+CCR7+ population that excluded TemRA cells. Healthy HIV-negative adults with no recently reported acute infections or vaccinations were included as donors. Every donor was a Caucasian adult living in Nashville, Tennessee, USA. Blood was collected by leukapheresis, and PBMCs were isolated by Ficoll-Histopaque density gradient centrifugation and then cryopreserved in liquid nitrogen vapor phase. Purity and quantity of every magnetically sorted T cell population were checked by analytical flow cytometry. Genomic DNA was isolated from each sorted fraction and quantified by UV absorbance on a Nanodrop 2000c.

Source material: naive CD8+ T cells sorted from blood. What this sample's cell subset or site label stands for: CD45RA+CCR7+. The clonotype originates from a young man in good health. The chain couples TRBV29-1 to TRBJ2-3, with the D gene too uncertain to name. The bases read TGCAGCGTTGAAGACGAGAGTTATACGCAGTATTTT. Its protein product is CSVEDESYTQYF.